The 27 T cell receptor beta chains below all came from one sample that was sequenced in a study of response to subunit inactivated influenza vaccine (dated by TCRdb to the late 2010s). Libraries were constructed by RT-PCR. Sequencing took place on an Illumina HiSeq 2500. In TCRdb, the public reads were trimmed at Q25 with fastp and aligned with MiXCR, with productive beta chains retained. Merged by CDR3 protein, the rows form single entries marked with the most common genes and DNA. The sample profile shows a few hundred thousand distinct CDR3 sequences; 13% to 15% of them were found once. Together, the top ten hold approximately 12% of the sample. The source was PBMCs from blood, collected 11 to 12 days after vaccination. These receptors came from a man between 50 and 59 years old who received an inactivated influenza vaccine. Donor details come from another sample of the same person, matched by shared clones.

This clonotype has more than one count but fewer than ten. This sequence joins TRBV28 and TRBJ2-1; TRBD2 is a possible D gene (6 bases). CDR3 length: 15 residues. V lost 2 bases, J lost 3 bases, and 11 bases lay in between. Germline-derived CDR1 and CDR2 are MDHEN and SYDVKM. In nucleotides, the CDR3 is TGTGCCAGCAGTTTAACACTAGCTGACTACAATGAGCAGTTCTTC. Amino acids: CASSLTLADYNEQFF.

The V and J genes are TRBV7-2 and TRBJ2-3; D possibly corresponds to TRBD2 (6 bases). Deletions cut 5 bases from V and 14 bases from J, with 20 bases between. CDR1 is SGHTA and CDR2 is FQGNSA in the germline V gene. This CDR3 is built from 13 residues. CDR3 loop: CASSQLLGGPPYF. In DNA, the CDR3 is TGTGCCAGCAGCCAATTGTTGGGGGGACCGCCGTATTTT.

The rearrangement uses TRBV7-2 and TRBJ2-7, with TRBD1 matching over 7 bases. CDR3 length: 14 amino acids. CDR1 and CDR2 from the germline V gene are SGHTA and FQGNSA. The junction had 10 bases not matched to a gene; V was cut back by 6 bases and J by 5 bases. In DNA form, the CDR3 reads TGTGCCAGCAGGAAGGGGGCAGACTGGGACGAGCAGTACTTC. It translates to CASRKGADWDEQYF.

This clonotype has just a few counts. V and J are TRBV5-1 and TRBJ2-1; D could derive from TRBD1 or TRBD2 (5 bases each). Trimming pared 3 bases from V and 13 bases from J, leaving 17 bases between. Germline CDR1 reads SGHRS; CDR2 reads YFSETQ. The CDR3 contains 13 residues. The CDR3 DNA reads TGCGCCAGCAGCTCGGACTCAGGGTTGGGCCAGTTCTTC. This gives the protein CASSSDSGLGQFF.

This clonotype was seen a few times. The V and J genes are TRBV7-2 and TRBJ1-1, with D possibly TRBD1 on 6 matching bases. CDR3 length equals 13 residues. V lost 5 bases to trimming and J lost 6 bases, with 13 bases between them. Germline V gene lookup returns CDR1 SGHTA and CDR2 FQGNSA. In nucleotides, the CDR3 is TGTGCCAGCAGCCCAGGAAACAGGGCTGAAGCTTTCTTT. Its translation is CASSPGNRAEAFF.

In this sample, this clonotype turned up many times. The J gene is TRBJ2-7, the V gene TRBV18; a possible D gene is TRBD1 (6 bases). The CDR3 sequence is 13 residues long. The V end lost 3 bases, the J end lost 2 bases, and 8 bases lay between the germline ends. Germline-derived CDR1 and CDR2 are KGHSH and LQKENI. The CDR3 nucleotides read TGTGCCAGCTCACCGGACAGAACCTACGAGCAGTACTTC. As protein: CASSPDRTYEQYF.

This clonotype has a handful of counts. CDR3 sequence (DNA): TGCGCCAGCAGCTTGTGGGCGGGAGAAGAGACCCAGTACTTC. Encoded protein: CASSLWAGEETQYF. The chain uses TRBV5-1 and TRBJ2-5, with 7 bases lining up with TRBD2. The CDR3 is 14 amino acids. V shed 1 base, J shed 3 bases, and the junction held 3 bases outside the gene matches. Germline CDR1 and CDR2: SGHRS and YFSETQ.

As to this clonotype: At one end, the junction sequence differs from germline, possibly due to a read error. V usage is TRBV9 and J usage is TRBJ2-5; D possibly uses TRBD1 or TRBD2 (6 bases each). The germline CDR1 and CDR2 sequences are SGDLS and YYNGEE. The CDR3 covers 15 residues. This CDR3 reads CASSVGGRGRETQDF. CDR3 DNA sequence: TGTGCCAGCAGCGTAGGTGGCCGGGGGCGAGAGACCCAGGACTTC.

Worth noting for this clonotype: Given a much more abundant clone one base away, this may be a read error. The chain is built from TRBV20-1 and TRBJ2-7; D call uncertain. Germline CDR1 reads DFQATT; CDR2 reads SNEGSKA (reference sequence). V dropped 0 bases and J dropped 0 bases, with 6 bases sitting between them. This CDR3 spans 13 amino acids. CDR3 nucleotide sequence: TGCAGTGCTAGAGAATTGGGCTCCTACGAGCAGTACTTC. Residues: CSARELGSYEQYF.

A word on this clonotype: The junction differs from germline at one of its ends, possibly a read error. CDR3 nucleotide sequence: TGCAGTGCTAGTCGTGACTACCATGAGCAGTTCTTC. It specifies CSASRDYHEQFF. The J gene is TRBJ2-1, the V gene TRBV20-1; weak D call: TRBD2 (5 bases). Looked up from germline, CDR1 is DFQATT and CDR2 is SNEGSKA (reference sequence). This CDR3 contains 12 residues.

This clonotype was seen repeatedly, ten times or more. The chain employs TRBV27 and TRBJ2-5; D not resolved. This CDR3 has 14 amino acids. V shed 2 bases and J shed 4 bases, with 11 bases lying between them. Germline assignment: CDR1 MNHEY and CDR2 SMNVEV (reference sequence). The CDR3 DNA reads as TGTGCCAGCAGTTTAGGTAGTGGGCGAGAGACCCAGTACTTC. It encodes CASSLGSGRETQYF.

Regarding this clonotype: A much larger clone is a single base away; this may be a read error. The chain couples TRBV29-1 to TRBJ2-5, with TRBD2 matching 11 bases. CDR1 is SQVTM and CDR2 is ANQGSEA in the germline V gene. CDR3 size: 15 residues. Trimming took 5 bases from V and 0 from J; bases not matched to a gene: 5. CDR3 region: CSVSTSGGHQETQYF. The CDR3, as DNA: TGCAGCGTTAGTACTAGCGGGGGACACCAAGAGACCCAGTACTTC.

This clonotype was observed a few times. The chain recombines TRBV10-3 with TRBJ1-6; 10 bases match TRBD1. The CDR3 is made up of 15 amino acids. The germline CDR1 and CDR2 sequences are ENHRY and SYGVKD. Trimming at V came to 3 bases and at J to 10 bases, leaving 6 bases not matched to a gene. CDR3 nucleotides: TGTGCCATCAGTGATGGACAGGGGGTAGAATCACCCCTCCACTTT. It codes for CAISDGQGVESPLHF.

DNA for the CDR3: TGTGCCAGCAGCTTAGGGACAGGGTTCGAGCAGTACTTC. Residues: CASSLGTGFEQYF. The rearrangement joins TRBV7-8 to TRBJ2-7; TRBD1 matches at 8 bases. Germline assignment: CDR1 SGHVS and CDR2 FQNEAQ. After removal of 1 base from V and 6 bases from J, the junction contained 2 bases not matched to a gene. The CDR3 contains 13 residues.

This chain's CDR3 is CAWSGLAGGTYNEQFF. In DNA, the CDR3 is TGTGCCTGGAGTGGGTTAGCGGGGGGGACCTACAATGAGCAGTTCTTC. The V call is TRBV30, the J call TRBJ2-1, with 11 positions matching TRBD2. J gave up 2 bases and V 1 base, and 4 bases lay outside the gene matches. In germline, CDR1 is GTSNPN, CDR2 SVGIG (reference sequence). This CDR3 comprises 16 residues.

The rearrangement links TRBV19 to TRBJ1-5, with a tentative D call TRBD1 (6 bases). V shed 6 bases and J shed 5 bases, with 20 bases lying between them. Looked up from germline, CDR1 is LNHDA and CDR2 is SQIVND (reference sequence). CDR3 size: 16 residues. In DNA form, the CDR3 reads TGTGCCAGTAGGGGGGGCGGGGCAGACAGTCATCAGCCCCAGCATTTT. Amino acid sequence: CASRGGGADSHQPQHF.

V gene TRBV6-1 combines with J gene TRBJ1-1; 8 bases fit TRBD1. This CDR3 has 15 amino acids. Germline V gene lookup returns CDR1 MNHNS and CDR2 SASEGT. Losses at the gene ends were 7 bases for V and 5 bases for J; bases not matched to a gene: 12. CDR3 region: CASTPAGRGHTEAFF. For the CDR3, the DNA is TGTGCCAGCACCCCTGCGGGCAGGGGGCATACTGAAGCTTTCTTT.

This clonotype appeared a few times. V usage is TRBV7-3 and J usage is TRBJ2-7; 10 bases agree with TRBD2. V was clipped by 5 bases and J by 6 bases; unmatched bases: 13. Per germline, CDR1 SGHTA and CDR2 FQGTGA. CDR3 length equals 16 residues. This chain's CDR3 is CASSPGGSGRSSEQYF. CDR3 sequence (DNA): TGTGCCAGCAGCCCTGGGGGTAGCGGGAGGTCTAGCGAGCAGTACTTC.

The CDR3 protein is CASSLSLLAAPGTQYF. The DNA for the CDR3 is TGTGCCAGCAGCTTAAGTCTGCTAGCGGCCCCGGGGACCCAGTACTTC. V usage is TRBV7-9 and J usage is TRBJ2-5; TRBD2 agrees at 7 bases. CDR1 and CDR2 from the germline V gene are SEHNR and FQNEAQ (reference sequence). V shed 2 bases, J shed 7 bases, and the junction held 13 bases outside the gene matches. CDR3 length: 16 amino acids.

This clonotype was recorded a few times. V is TRBV10-3 and J is TRBJ1-4, with D unresolved. V shed 6 bases and J shed 3 bases, with 11 bases lying between them. Per germline, CDR1 ENHRY and CDR2 SYGVKD. The CDR3 covers 14 residues. CDR3 protein: CAIRGGPANEKLFF. CDR3 bases: TGTGCCATCAGGGGAGGGCCGGCTAATGAAAAACTGTTTTTT.

In its sample, this clonotype was seen a few times. V gene TRBV11-2 combines with J gene TRBJ2-1; D unresolved. The germline V gene has CDR1 SGHAT and CDR2 FQNNGV. Between the trimmed V and J ends, which lost 1 base and 7 bases, there was a span of 17 bases. The CDR3 extends over 16 amino acids. The CDR3 spells CASSLVVGASLNEQFF. CDR3 bases: TGTGCCAGCAGCTTAGTAGTTGGTGCGAGTTTAAATGAGCAGTTCTTC.

This chain uses TRBV5-1 with TRBJ2-5; 9 bases are a match to TRBD2. This CDR3 is built from 16 residues. The germline CDR1 and CDR2 sequences are SGHRS and YFSETQ. J lost 1 base, V lost 4 bases, and 8 bases had no gene match. Written as DNA, the CDR3 is TGCGCCAGCAGCATCGGGACTAGCCTAAGCCAAGAGACCCAGTACTTC. It yields the protein CASSIGTSLSQETQYF.

This clonotype was picked up a small number of times. The J gene is TRBJ2-7, the V gene TRBV10-1, with TRBD2 identical over 15 bases. The CDR3 length is 19 residues. Germline assignment: CDR1 WNHNN and CDR2 SYGVQD (reference sequence). V dropped 2 bases and J dropped 4; count of bases not matched to a gene: 12. The chain's CDR3 is CASSETPGLAGGLRYEQYF. CDR3 DNA sequence: TGCGCCAGCAGTGAGACCCCTGGACTAGCGGGGGGGCTTCGATACGAGCAGTACTTC.

This clonotype was counted between two and nine times. The rearrangement links TRBV5-6 to TRBJ2-1, with TRBD2 identical over 8 bases. Germline assignment: CDR1 SGHDT and CDR2 YYEEEE. The J segment lost 0 bases and the V segment lost 6 bases, leaving 11 bases of the junction unmatched. This CDR3 has 17 residues. The CDR3 DNA is TGTGCCAGCATCGGGGGGGCGGGAATGAGCTCCTACAATGAGCAGTTCTTC. It yields the protein CASIGGAGMSSYNEQFF. Using reference TRBV5-6 and TRBJ2-1 for the parts outside the CDR3, the full variable domain is DAGVTQSPTHLIKTRGQQVTLRCSPKSGHDTVSWYQQALGQGPQFIFQYYEEEERQRGNFPDRFSGHQFPNYSSELNVNALLLGDSALYLCASIGGAGMSSYNEQFFGPGTRLTVL.

This clonotype was counted between two and nine times. This chain joins TRBV21-1 and TRBJ2-7; the table gives TRBD1 as D, unverified against the DNA. TRBV21-1 is labeled a pseudogene. The CDR3 sequence is 18 residues long. In DNA form, the CDR3 reads TGCGCCAGCAGCAAAGTGGGGCAGCGACAGGGGGCCGCCTACGAGCAGTACTTC. This translates into CASSKVGQRQGAAYEQYF.

This chain links TRBV27 with TRBJ1-5; D gene uncertain. Trimming took 3 bases from V and 6 from J, leaving 6 bases between them. CDR1 and CDR2 from the germline V gene are MNHEY and SMNVEV (reference sequence). The CDR3 length is 12 residues. The CDR3 region is CASSFYGQPQHF. The CDR3 coding sequence is TGTGCCAGCAGTTTCTACGGTCAGCCCCAGCATTTT.

This clonotype was observed at least ten times. The V gene is TRBV12-3 or TRBV12-4, the J gene TRBJ1-2; 8 bases fit TRBD1. V dropped 6 bases and J dropped 8; count of bases not matched to a gene: 5. CDR3 length: 12 amino acids. DNA of the CDR3: TGTGCCAGCAGAATTACAGGGGGAGGCTACACCTTC. Protein sequence: CASRITGGGYTF.